The 17 T cell receptor beta chains in this list originate from one sample, sequenced in a study of early T cells in non-severe SARS-CoV-2 infection. TCRdb used MiXCR to reprocess the 5' RACE reads, holding one entry per CDR3 protein. Of almost 65,000 distinct CDR3 sequences in the sample, more than 4% were seen once. The source material was whole blood. These receptors came from an adult who was a healthcare worker with PCR-confirmed SARS-CoV-2 infection or an uninfected control (not recorded which).

This clonotype came up many times. This CDR3 reads CAISEGSGGNTIYF. The CDR3 DNA reads TGTGCCATCAGTGAAGGGTCTGGAGGAAACACCATATATTTT. V usage is TRBV10-3 and J usage is TRBJ1-3; unclear D gene. The V gene lost 3 bases and the J gene lost 4 bases, with 10 bases spanning the gap. Germline CDR1 ENHRY, CDR2 SYGVKD. This CDR3 is 14 amino acids long.

The sample holds many counts of this clonotype. The rearrangement links TRBV10-1 to TRBJ1-2; TRBD1 aligns across 7 bases. The germline V gene encodes CDR1 WNHNN and CDR2 SYGVQD (reference sequence). This CDR3 spans 13 amino acids. J was trimmed by 3 bases and V by 5 bases; bases with no gene match: 3. In DNA, the CDR3 is TGCGCCAGCAGTCCCGGGACAGACTATGGCTACACCTTC. Protein: CASSPGTDYGYTF.

This CDR3 reads CSVTDKELNTEAFF. The CDR3 DNA is TGCAGCGTTACCGACAAGGAGCTGAACACTGAAGCTTTCTTT. The gene calls are TRBV29-1 and TRBJ1-1; unclear D gene. Germline CDR1 and CDR2: SQVTM and ANQGSEA. Trimming left V 5 bases short and J 0 bases short, with 13 bases between. This CDR3 contains 14 residues. Together with reference TRBV29-1 and TRBJ1-1, the CDR3 gives the full variable domain: SAVISQKPSRDICQRGTSLTIQCQVDSQVTMMFWYRQQPGQSLTLIATANQGSEATYESGFVIDKFPISRPNLTFSTLTVSNMSPEDSSIYLCSVTDKELNTEAFFGQGTRLTVV.

Only a few counts were recorded for this clonotype. V is TRBV7-2 and J is TRBJ2-7; TRBD2 agrees at 9 bases. J lost 3 bases, V lost 0 bases, and 3 bases had no gene match. The CDR3 is 15 residues long. CDR1 SGHTA and CDR2 FQGNSA come from the germline V gene. CDR3 sequence: CASSLAASGDYEQYF. The DNA for the CDR3 is TGTGCCAGCAGCTTAGCGGCTAGCGGGGACTACGAGCAGTACTTC.

This clonotype turned up a few times. This chain joins TRBV6-1 and TRBJ2-7, with 7 bases fitting TRBD1. The CDR3 runs to 12 residues. J gave up 5 bases and V 6 bases, and 4 bases lay outside the gene matches. Per germline, CDR1 MNHNS and CDR2 SASEGT. DNA of the CDR3: TGTGCCAGCAGACCGACAGGGAACGAGCAGTACTTC. Amino acid sequence: CASRPTGNEQYF.

The sample holds many counts of this clonotype. The chain is built from TRBV19 and TRBJ2-5; no reliable D call. With 3 bases removed from V and 1 base from J, the gap between germline ends came to 9 bases. The CDR3 totals 14 residues. Germline V CDR1 and CDR2: LNHDA, SQIVND (reference sequence). The CDR3 sequence is CASSMGGSQETQYF. For the CDR3, the DNA is TGTGCCAGTAGTATGGGCGGATCCCAAGAGACCCAGTACTTC.

This clonotype was counted ten times or more. The chain employs TRBV20-1 and TRBJ2-7; D not resolved. Trimming stripped 0 bases from V and 0 bases from J, with 6 bases between. CDR1 is DFQATT and CDR2 is SNEGSKA in the germline V gene (reference sequence). CDR3 length: 13 residues. This CDR3 is CSARDSGSYEQYF. DNA for the CDR3: TGCAGTGCTAGAGATTCCGGCTCCTACGAGCAGTACTTC.

The chain links TRBV2 to TRBJ2-7, with TRBD1 as a possible D gene (6 bases). The V end lost 3 bases, the J end lost 2 bases, and 11 bases lay between the germline ends. CDR1 and CDR2 from the germline V gene are SNHLY and FYNNEI. This CDR3 has 14 amino acids. Written as DNA, the CDR3 is TGTGCCAGCAGTGAGGACAGCCCTACCTACGAGCAGTACTTC. Amino acid sequence: CASSEDSPTYEQYF. The variable domain in full, completed from reference TRBV2 and TRBJ2-7, reads EPEVTQTPSHQVTQMGQEVILRCVPISNHLYFYWYRQILGQKVEFLVSFYNNEISEKSEIFDDQFSVERPDGSNFTLKIRSTKLEDSAMYFCASSEDSPTYEQYFGPGTRLTVT.

This clonotype was seen repeatedly, ten times or more. The chain is built from TRBV7-2 and TRBJ1-2, with D maybe TRBD1 (5 bases). Trimming cost V 0 bases and J 4 bases, with 9 bases left between them. The V gene's germline CDR1 is SGHTA and CDR2 FQGNSA. This CDR3 is 14 amino acids long. Here the CDR3 DNA reads TGTGCCAGCAGCTTAGCAGGGGATTCCTATGGCTACACCTTC. This encodes CASSLAGDSYGYTF.

This clonotype was seen more than once but under ten times. This chain joins TRBV2 and TRBJ2-1, with D possibly being TRBD2 (7 bases). From germline, CDR1 is SNHLY and CDR2 FYNNEI. CDR3 length: 14 amino acids. Trimming left V 7 bases short and J 8 bases short, with 18 bases between. In DNA, the CDR3 is TGTGCCAGCAAGGGGGGGACCCCCCGGGATGAGCAGTTCTTC. This codes for CASKGGTPRDEQFF.

The chain links TRBV7-8 to TRBJ2-6, with D perhaps matching TRBD1 or TRBD2 (5 bases each). This CDR3 region has 15 residues. CDR1 and CDR2 from the germline V gene are SGHVS and FQNEAQ. V lost 5 bases and J 1 base, leaving 9 bases between the germline ends. The CDR3 spells CASSPEGSGANVLTF. The CDR3 bases are TGTGCCAGCAGCCCTGAGGGGTCTGGGGCCAACGTCCTGACTTTC.

The CDR3 sequence: CSARPRLLGEQYF. The DNA for the CDR3 is TGCAGTGCTAGACCCAGGCTTCTCGGGGAGCAGTACTTC. This chain uses TRBV20-1 with TRBJ2-7, with D unclear. V was shortened by 2 bases and J by 7 bases, with 15 bases between the two germline ends. The CDR3 extends over 13 amino acids. The germline V gene encodes CDR1 DFQATT and CDR2 SNEGSKA (reference sequence).

In its sample, this clonotype was seen a few times. The rearrangement links TRBV24-1 to TRBJ2-2; D gene uncertain. The CDR3 runs 13 residues. V dropped 4 bases and J dropped 4 bases, with 6 bases sitting between them. Germline V gene data show CDR1 as KGHDR and CDR2 as SFDVKD. DNA for the CDR3: TGTGCCACCAGTGAGGTTCCCACCGGGGAGCTGTTTTTT. As protein: CATSEVPTGELFF.

This clonotype has just a few counts. This chain links TRBV4-2 with TRBJ2-2, with D uncertain. The CDR3 runs to 15 residues. Germline lookup yields CDR1 LGHNA and CDR2 YNFKEQ. Trimming took off 5 bases at V and 3 bases at J, with 13 bases between the two ends. The CDR3: CASSVIGSYTGELFF. The CDR3 DNA reads as TGTGCCAGCAGCGTAATTGGTAGCTACACCGGGGAGCTGTTTTTT.

This clonotype came up a few times. The chain employs TRBV5-6 and TRBJ1-4; 9 nucleotides align to TRBD1. The CDR3 length is 15 residues. Germline V lookup: CDR1 SGHDT, CDR2 YYEEEE. Trimming took 4 bases from V and 4 from J; bases not matched to a gene: 5. CDR3 region: CASSRSTGGNEKLFF. The CDR3, as DNA: TGTGCCAGCAGCCGTTCGACAGGGGGTAATGAAAAACTGTTTTTT. The full variable domain, completed using reference TRBV5-6 and TRBJ1-4, is DAGVTQSPTHLIKTRGQQVTLRCSPKSGHDTVSWYQQALGQGPQFIFQYYEEEERQRGNFPDRFSGHQFPNYSSELNVNALLLGDSALYLCASSRSTGGNEKLFFGSGTQLSVL.

The V call is TRBV14, the J call TRBJ2-3; D remains ambiguous. Germline values: CDR1 SGHDN, CDR2 FVKESK. Between the trimmed V and J ends, which lost 4 bases and 4 bases, there was a span of 9 bases. The CDR3 consists of 13 residues. The CDR3 DNA reads as TGTGCCAGCAGCCGATTTGCGGCAGATACGCAGTATTTT. It specifies CASSRFAADTQYF.

Many counts were recorded for this clonotype. This chain joins TRBV7-2 and TRBJ2-1, with a tentative D call TRBD2 (5 bases). Germline values: CDR1 SGHTA, CDR2 FQGNSA. This CDR3 has 12 residues. V gave up 5 bases and J gave up 8 bases, with 10 bases separating them. The CDR3 is CASSLLDYEQFF. CDR3 bases: TGTGCCAGCAGCCTCTTGGACTATGAGCAGTTCTTC.